These 4 T cell receptor beta chains were sequenced from one sample in a study of early T cells in non-severe SARS-CoV-2 infection (dated by TCRdb to about 2021). The library was prepared using 5' RACE. The instrument was a NextSeq 500. TCRdb handled the public reads itself, with Q25 trimming in fastp and clone calling in MiXCR, and kept productive beta chains. Here each entry gathers all rows of one CDR3 protein and keeps the most common genes and DNA. The sample table shows 32,000 or so distinct CDR3 sequences, and less than 6.5% are seen once. Of the sample, approximately 5.7% falls within the top ten clones. Material for sequencing was whole blood. These receptors all stem from an adult who was a healthcare worker with PCR-confirmed SARS-CoV-2 infection or an uninfected control (not recorded which).

There are many counts of this clonotype. The chain uses TRBV19 and TRBJ1-5, with 9 positions matching TRBD1. The CDR3 totals 15 residues. Germline assignment: CDR1 LNHDA and CDR2 SQIVND (reference sequence). Trimming cost V 3 bases and J 6 bases; bases outside gene matches: 6. CDR3 sequence reads: CASSIRTGVGQPQHF. CDR3 nucleotides: TGTGCCAGTAGTATCCGGACAGGGGTAGGTCAGCCCCAGCATTTT.

This clonotype was counted at least ten times. The chain has TRBV20-1 and TRBJ2-5; 8 bases fit TRBD2. The CDR3 contains 13 residues. The V gene's germline CDR1 is DFQATT and CDR2 SNEGSKA (reference sequence). Trimming at V came to 4 bases and at J to 5 bases, leaving 6 bases not matched to a gene. This CDR3 is CSATRGAGETQYF. For the CDR3, the DNA is TGCAGTGCTACGCGGGGGGCGGGCGAGACCCAGTACTTC.

Ten or more counts support this clonotype. The chain is built from TRBV4-3 and TRBJ2-3; 8 bases agree with TRBD2. J lost 6 bases, V lost 0 bases, and 2 bases had no gene match. The CDR3 is made up of 14 amino acids. Germline CDR1 is LGHNA and CDR2 is YSLEER. The CDR3 is CASSQDGREDTQYF. DNA of the CDR3: TGCGCCAGCAGCCAAGACGGGAGGGAGGATACGCAGTATTTT.

This clonotype was recorded at least ten times. This chain uses TRBV9 with TRBJ1-4; D remains unclear. The CDR3 runs to 15 residues. Germline V gene lookup returns CDR1 SGDLS and CDR2 YYNGEE. The V end was cut by 4 bases, the J end by 8 bases, with 18 bases between. For the CDR3, the DNA is TGTGCCAGCAGCCCCGTCGGTTGGGGTGGGGAAAAACTGTTTTTT. It codes for CASSPVGWGGEKLFF.